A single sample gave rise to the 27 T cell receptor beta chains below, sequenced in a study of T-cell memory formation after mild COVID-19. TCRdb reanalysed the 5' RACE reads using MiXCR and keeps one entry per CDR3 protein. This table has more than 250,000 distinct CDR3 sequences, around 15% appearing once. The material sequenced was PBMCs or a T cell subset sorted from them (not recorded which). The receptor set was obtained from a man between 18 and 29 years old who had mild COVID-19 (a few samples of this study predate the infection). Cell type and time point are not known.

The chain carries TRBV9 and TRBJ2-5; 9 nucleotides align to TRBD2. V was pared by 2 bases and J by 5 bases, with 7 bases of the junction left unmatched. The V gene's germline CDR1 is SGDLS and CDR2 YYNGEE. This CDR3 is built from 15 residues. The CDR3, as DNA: TGTGCCAGCAGCGTTGGCGCGGGGGGGCCCGAGACCCAGTACTTC. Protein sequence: CASSVGAGGPETQYF.

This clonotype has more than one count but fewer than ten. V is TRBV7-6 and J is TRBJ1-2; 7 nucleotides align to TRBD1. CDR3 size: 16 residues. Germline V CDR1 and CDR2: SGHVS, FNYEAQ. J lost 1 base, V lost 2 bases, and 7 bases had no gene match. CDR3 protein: CASSLQGGTYNYGYTF. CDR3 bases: TGTGCCAGCAGCTTACAAGGGGGCACCTATAACTATGGCTACACCTTC.

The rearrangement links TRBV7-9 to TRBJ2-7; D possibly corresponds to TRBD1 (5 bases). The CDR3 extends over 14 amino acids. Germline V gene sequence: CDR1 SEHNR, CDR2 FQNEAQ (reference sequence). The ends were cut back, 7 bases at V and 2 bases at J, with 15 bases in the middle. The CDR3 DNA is TGTGCCAGCAAGCCCCCCGGACAACCCTACGAGCAGTACTTC. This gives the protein CASKPPGQPYEQYF.

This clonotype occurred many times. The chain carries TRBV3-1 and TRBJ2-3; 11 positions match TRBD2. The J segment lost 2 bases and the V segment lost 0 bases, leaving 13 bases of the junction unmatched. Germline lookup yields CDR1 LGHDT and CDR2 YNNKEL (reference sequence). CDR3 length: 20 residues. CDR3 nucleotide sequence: TGTGCCAGCAGCCAAGAGGTGGGGCTAGCGGGGGGCTTTTCCACAGATACGCAGTATTTT. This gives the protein CASSQEVGLAGGFSTDTQYF.

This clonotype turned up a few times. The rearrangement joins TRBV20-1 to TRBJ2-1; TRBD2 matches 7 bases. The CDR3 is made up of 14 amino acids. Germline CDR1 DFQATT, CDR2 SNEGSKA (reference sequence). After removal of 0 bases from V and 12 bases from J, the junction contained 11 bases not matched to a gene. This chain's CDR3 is CSAREGTTRRGQFF. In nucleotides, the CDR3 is TGCAGTGCTAGAGAGGGGACTACTCGACGGGGGCAGTTCTTC.

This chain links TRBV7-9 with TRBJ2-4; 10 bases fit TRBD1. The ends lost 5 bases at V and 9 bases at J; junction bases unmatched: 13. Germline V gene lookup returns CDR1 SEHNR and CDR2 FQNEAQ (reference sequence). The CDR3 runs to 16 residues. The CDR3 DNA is TGTGCCAGCAGCCCTCGGACAGGGGGTGGGGAAAGCATTCAGTACTTC. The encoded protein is CASSPRTGGGESIQYF.

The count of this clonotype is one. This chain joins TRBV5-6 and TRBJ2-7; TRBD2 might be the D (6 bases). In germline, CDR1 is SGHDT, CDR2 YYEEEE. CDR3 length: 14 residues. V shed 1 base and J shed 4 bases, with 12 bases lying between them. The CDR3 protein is CASSLRGNIYEQYF. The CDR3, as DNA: TGTGCCAGCAGCTTGCGGGGGAACATTTACGAGCAGTACTTC.

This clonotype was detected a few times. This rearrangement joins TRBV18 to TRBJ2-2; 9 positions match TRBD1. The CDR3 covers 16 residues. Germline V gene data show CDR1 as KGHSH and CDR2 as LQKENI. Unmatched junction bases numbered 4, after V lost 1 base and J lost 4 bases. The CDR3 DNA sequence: TGTGCCAGCTCACCACAGAACAGGGGGCCCACCGGGGAGCTGTTTTTT. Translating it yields CASSPQNRGPTGELFF.

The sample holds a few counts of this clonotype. This CDR3 is CASSADLDRPRAFF. CDR3 nucleotides: TGTGCCAGCAGCGCCGACTTAGACAGGCCGCGAGCGTTCTTC. The chain combines TRBV9 with TRBJ2-1; D possibly corresponds to TRBD1 (6 bases). V was trimmed by 3 bases and J by 15 bases, leaving 22 bases between them. Germline CDR1 reads SGDLS; CDR2 reads YYNGEE. The CDR3 length is 14 residues.

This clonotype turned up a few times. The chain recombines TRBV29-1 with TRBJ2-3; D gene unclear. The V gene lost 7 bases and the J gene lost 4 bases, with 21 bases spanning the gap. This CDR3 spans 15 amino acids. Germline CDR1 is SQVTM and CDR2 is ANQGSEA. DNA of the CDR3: TGCAGCGGGGCTGACCACAGTTCCCGGGCAGATACGCAGTATTTT. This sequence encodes CSGADHSSRADTQYF.

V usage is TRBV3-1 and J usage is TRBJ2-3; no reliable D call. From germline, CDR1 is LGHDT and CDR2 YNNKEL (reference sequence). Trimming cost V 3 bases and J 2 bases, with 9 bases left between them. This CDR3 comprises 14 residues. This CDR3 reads CASSQTQVTDTQYF. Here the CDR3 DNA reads TGTGCCAGCAGCCAGACGCAGGTCACAGATACGCAGTATTTT.

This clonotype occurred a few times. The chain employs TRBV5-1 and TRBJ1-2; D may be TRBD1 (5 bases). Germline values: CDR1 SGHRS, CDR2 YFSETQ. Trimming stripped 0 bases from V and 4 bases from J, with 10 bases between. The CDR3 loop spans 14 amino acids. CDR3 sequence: CASSLGLGTYGYTF. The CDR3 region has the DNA TGCGCCAGCAGCTTGGGACTGGGGACCTATGGCTACACCTTC.

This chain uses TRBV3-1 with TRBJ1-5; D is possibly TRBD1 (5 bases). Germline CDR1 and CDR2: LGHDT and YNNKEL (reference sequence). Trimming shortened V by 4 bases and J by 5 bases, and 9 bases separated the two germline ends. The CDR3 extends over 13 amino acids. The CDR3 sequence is CASSPARDQPQHF. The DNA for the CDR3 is TGTGCCAGCAGCCCAGCCAGGGATCAGCCCCAGCATTTT.

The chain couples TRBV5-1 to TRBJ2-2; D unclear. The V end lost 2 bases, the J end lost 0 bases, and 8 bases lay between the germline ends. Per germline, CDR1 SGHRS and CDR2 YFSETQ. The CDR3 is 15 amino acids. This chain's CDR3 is CASSLRYSNTGELFF. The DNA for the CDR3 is TGCGCCAGCAGCTTAAGATACTCGAACACCGGGGAGCTGTTTTTT.

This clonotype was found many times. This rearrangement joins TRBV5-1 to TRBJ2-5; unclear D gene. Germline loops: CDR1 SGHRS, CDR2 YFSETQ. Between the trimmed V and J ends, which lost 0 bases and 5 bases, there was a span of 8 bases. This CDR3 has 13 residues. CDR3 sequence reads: CASSLEDAETQYF. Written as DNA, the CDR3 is TGCGCCAGCAGCTTGGAGGACGCGGAGACCCAGTACTTC.

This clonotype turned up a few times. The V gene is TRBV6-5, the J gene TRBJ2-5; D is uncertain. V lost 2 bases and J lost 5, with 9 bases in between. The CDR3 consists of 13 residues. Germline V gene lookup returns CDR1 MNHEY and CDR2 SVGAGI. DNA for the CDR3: TGTGCCAGCAGTTACGGTGGGGTTGAGACCCAGTACTTC. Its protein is CASSYGGVETQYF.

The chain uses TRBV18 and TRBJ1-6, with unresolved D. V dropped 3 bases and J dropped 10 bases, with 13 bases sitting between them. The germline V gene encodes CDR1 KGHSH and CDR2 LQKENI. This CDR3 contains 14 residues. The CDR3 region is CASSPTGERSPLHF. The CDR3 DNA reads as TGTGCCAGCTCACCGACCGGCGAGAGATCACCCCTCCACTTT.

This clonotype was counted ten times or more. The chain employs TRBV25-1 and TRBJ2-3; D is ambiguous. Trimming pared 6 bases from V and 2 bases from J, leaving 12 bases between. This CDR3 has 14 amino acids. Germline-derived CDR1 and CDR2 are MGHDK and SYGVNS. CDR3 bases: TGTGCCAGCAGGCCCCAGGTCCCCACAGATACGCAGTATTTT. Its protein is CASRPQVPTDTQYF.

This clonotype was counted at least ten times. CDR3 loop: CASSPGTGVTQPQHF. The CDR3, as DNA: TGCGCCAGCAGCCCGGGGACAGGGGTTACGCAGCCCCAGCATTTT. The chain couples TRBV5-1 to TRBJ1-5, with TRBD1 matching 10 bases. Trimming at V came to 4 bases and at J to 7 bases, leaving 8 bases not matched to a gene. The CDR3 length is 15 residues. Germline V gene data show CDR1 as SGHRS and CDR2 as YFSETQ.

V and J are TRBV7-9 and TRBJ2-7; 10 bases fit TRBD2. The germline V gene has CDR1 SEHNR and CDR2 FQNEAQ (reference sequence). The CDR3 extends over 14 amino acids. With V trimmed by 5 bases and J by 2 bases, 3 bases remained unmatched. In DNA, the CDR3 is TGTGCCAGCAGCCAAAGCGGGGGGGCCTACGAGCAGTACTTC. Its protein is CASSQSGGAYEQYF.

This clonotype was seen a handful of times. CDR3 in DNA: TGTGCCAGCAGGGGTCTCGGGACAGGGGATAACACCGGGGAGCTGTTTTTT. It specifies CASRGLGTGDNTGELFF. The V gene is TRBV6-2 or TRBV6-3, the J gene TRBJ2-2; 10 bases line up with TRBD1. The CDR3 totals 17 residues. V was clipped by 6 bases and J by 2 bases; unmatched bases: 9. Per germline, CDR1 MNHEY and CDR2 SVGEGT.

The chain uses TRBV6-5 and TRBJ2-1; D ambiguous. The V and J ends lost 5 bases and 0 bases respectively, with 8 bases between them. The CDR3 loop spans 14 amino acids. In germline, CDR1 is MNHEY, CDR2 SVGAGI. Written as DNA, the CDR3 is TGTGCCAGCAGTATAAAGAGCTCCTACAATGAGCAGTTCTTC. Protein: CASSIKSSYNEQFF.

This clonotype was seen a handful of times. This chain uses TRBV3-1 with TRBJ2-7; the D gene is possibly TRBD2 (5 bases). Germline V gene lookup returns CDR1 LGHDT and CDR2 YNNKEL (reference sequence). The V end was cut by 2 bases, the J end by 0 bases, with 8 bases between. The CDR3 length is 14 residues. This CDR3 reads CASSQTGSSYEQYV. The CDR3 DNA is TGTGCCAGCAGCCAAACGGGGAGCTCCTACGAGCAGTACGTC.

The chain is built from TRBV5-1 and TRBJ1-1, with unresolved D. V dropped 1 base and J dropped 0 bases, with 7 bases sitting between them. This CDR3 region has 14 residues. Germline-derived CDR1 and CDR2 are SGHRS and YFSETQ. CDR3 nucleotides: TGCGCCAGCAGCTTGAATAGTTTGAACACTGAAGCTTTCTTT. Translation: CASSLNSLNTEAFF. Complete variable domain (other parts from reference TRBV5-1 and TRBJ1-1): KAGVTQTPRYLIKTRGQQVTLSCSPISGHRSVSWYQQTPGQGLQFLFEYFSETQRNKGNFPGRFSGRQFSNSRSEMNVSTLELGDSALYLCASSLNSLNTEAFFGQGTRLTVV.

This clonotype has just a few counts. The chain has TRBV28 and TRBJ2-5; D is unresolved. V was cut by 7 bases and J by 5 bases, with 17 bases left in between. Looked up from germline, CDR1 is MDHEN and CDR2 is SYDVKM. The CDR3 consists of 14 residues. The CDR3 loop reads CASTLGRPRETQYF. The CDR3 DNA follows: TGTGCCAGCACCCTAGGCCGTCCCCGGGAGACCCAGTACTTC.

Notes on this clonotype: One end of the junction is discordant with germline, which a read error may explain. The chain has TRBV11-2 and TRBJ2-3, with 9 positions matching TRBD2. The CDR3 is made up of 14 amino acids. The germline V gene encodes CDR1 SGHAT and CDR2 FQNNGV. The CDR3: CASRLAGATDTQYF. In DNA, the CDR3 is TGTGCCAGCAGGTTAGCGGGGGCCACAGATACGCAGTATTTT.

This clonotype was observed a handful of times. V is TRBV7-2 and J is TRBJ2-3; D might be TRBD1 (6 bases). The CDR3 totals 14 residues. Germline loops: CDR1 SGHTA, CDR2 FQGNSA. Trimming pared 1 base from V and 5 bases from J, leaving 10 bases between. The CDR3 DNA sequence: TGTGCCAGCAGCTTAGTGGGGGCCGAAGATACGCAGTATTTT. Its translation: CASSLVGAEDTQYF.